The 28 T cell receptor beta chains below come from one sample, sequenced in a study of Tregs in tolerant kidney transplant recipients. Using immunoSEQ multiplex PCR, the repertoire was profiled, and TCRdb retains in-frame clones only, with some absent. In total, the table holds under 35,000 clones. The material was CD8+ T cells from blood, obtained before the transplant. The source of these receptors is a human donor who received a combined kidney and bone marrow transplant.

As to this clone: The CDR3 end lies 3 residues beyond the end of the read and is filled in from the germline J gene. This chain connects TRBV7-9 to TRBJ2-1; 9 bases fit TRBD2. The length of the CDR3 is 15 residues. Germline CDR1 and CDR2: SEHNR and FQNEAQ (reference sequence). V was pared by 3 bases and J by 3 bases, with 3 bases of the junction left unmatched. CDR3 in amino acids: CASSFASGNYNEQFF. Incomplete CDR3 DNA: TGTGCCAGCAGCTTTGCTAGCGGGAACTACAATGAG.

The sequenced CDR3 bases are TGCAGCGTTGACGGGGCTAGCGGGGAGATGGGAGAGACC. Encoded protein: CSVDGASGEMGET. The whole CDR3 sequence is CSVDGASGEMGETQYF. This chain links TRBV29-1 with TRBJ2-5, with 9 bases matching TRBD2. The read ends 3 residues early relative to the CDR3; the germline J gene fills the gap. Germline-derived CDR1 and CDR2 are SQVTM and ANQGSEA. Trimming removed 3 bases from V and 4 bases from J; junction bases left unmatched: 12. The CDR3 contains 16 residues.

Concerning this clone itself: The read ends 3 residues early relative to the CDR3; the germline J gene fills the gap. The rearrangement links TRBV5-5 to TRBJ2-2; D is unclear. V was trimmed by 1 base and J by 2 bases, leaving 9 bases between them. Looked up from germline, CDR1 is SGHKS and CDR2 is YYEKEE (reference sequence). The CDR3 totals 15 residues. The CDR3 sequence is CASSLLPSNTGELFF. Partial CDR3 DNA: TGTGCCAGCAGCTTGTTACCTAGTAACACCGGGGAG.

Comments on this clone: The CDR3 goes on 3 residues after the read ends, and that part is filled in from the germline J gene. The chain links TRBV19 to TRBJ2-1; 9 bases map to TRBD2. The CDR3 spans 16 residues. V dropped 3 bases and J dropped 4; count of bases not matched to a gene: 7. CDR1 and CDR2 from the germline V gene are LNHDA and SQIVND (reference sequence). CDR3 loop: CASSMPAGGPYNEQFF. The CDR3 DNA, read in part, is TGTGCCAGTAGTATGCCGGCGGGAGGGCCATACAATGAG.

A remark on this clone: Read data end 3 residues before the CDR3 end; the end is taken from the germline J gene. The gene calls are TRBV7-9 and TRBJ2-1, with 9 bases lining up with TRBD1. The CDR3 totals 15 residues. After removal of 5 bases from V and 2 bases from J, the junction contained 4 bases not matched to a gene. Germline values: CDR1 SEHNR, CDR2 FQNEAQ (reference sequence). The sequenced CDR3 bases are TGTGCCAGCAGCCCCCGGGACAGGGCCTACAATGAG. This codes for CASSPRDRAYNE. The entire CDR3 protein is CASSPRDRAYNEQFF.

The part of the CDR3 DNA that was read is TGTGCCAGTAGACTCGCAGGGTATGGCAATCAGCCC. Translating it yields CASRLAGYGNQP. In full, the CDR3 reads CASRLAGYGNQPQHF. The chain has TRBV19 and TRBJ1-5; possible D gene TRBD1, 5 bases. The read ends 3 residues early relative to the CDR3; the germline J gene fills the gap. V lost 6 bases, J lost 2 bases, and 14 bases lay in between. The CDR3 runs to 15 residues. Germline CDR1 and CDR2: LNHDA and SQIVND (reference sequence).

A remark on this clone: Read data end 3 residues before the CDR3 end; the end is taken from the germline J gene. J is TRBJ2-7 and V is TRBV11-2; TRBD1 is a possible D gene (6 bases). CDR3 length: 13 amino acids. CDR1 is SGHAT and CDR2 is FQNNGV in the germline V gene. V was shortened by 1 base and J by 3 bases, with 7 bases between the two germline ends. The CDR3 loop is CASSLGDIYEQYF. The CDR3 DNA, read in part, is TGTGCCAGCAGCTTAGGGGACATCTACGAG.

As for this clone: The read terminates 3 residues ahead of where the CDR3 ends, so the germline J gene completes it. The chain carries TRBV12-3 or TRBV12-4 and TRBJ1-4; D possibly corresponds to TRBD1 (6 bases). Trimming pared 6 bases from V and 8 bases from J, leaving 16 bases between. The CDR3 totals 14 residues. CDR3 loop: CASRPTGGGEKLFF. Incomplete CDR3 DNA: TGTGCCAGCAGGCCGACAGGTGGAGGAGAAAAA.

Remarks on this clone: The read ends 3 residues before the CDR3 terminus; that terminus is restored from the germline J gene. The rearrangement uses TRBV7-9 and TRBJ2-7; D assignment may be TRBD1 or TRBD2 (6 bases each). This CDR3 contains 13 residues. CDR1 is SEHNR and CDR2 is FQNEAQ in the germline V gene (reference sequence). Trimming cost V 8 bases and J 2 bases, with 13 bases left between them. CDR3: CASLQGGTYEQYF. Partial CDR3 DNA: TGTGCCAGCTTACAGGGAGGAACCTACGAG. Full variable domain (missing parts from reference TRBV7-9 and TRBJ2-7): DTGVSQNPRHKITKRGQNVTFRCDPISEHNRLYWYRQTLGQGPEFLTYFQNEAQLEKSRLLSDRFSAERPKGSFSTLEIQRTEQGDSAMYLCASLQGGTYEQYFGPGTRLTVT.

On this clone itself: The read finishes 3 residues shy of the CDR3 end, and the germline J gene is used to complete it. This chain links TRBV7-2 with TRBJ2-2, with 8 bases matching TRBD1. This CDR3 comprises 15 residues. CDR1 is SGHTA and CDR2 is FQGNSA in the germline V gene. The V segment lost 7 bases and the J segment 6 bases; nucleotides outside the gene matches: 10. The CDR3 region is CASNPGQGEAGELFF. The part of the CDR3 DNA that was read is TGTGCCAGCAACCCCGGACAGGGAGAAGCCGGGGAG. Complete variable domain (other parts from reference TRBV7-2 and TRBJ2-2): GAGVSQSPSNKVTEKGKDVELRCDPISGHTALYWYRQSLGQGLEFLIYFQGNSAPDKSGLPSDRFSAERTGGSVSTLTIQRTQQEDSAVYLCASNPGQGEAGELFFGEGSRLTVL.

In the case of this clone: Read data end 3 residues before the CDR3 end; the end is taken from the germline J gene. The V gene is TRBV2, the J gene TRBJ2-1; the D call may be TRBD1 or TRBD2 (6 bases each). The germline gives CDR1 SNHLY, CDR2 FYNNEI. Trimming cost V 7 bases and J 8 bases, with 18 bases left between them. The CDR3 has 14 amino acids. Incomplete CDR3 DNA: TGTGCCAGCACCCCCGCGGAGGGGGAGGATGAG. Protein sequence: CASTPAEGEDE. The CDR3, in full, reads CASTPAEGEDEQFF.

The part of the CDR3 DNA that was read is TGCAGTGCGATCACCAGGGAAGGGTATAGCAATCAGCCC. This translates into CSAITREGYSNQP. The complete CDR3 reads CSAITREGYSNQPQHF. This chain joins TRBV20-1 and TRBJ1-5, with a possible D match to TRBD1 (5 bases). The read is 3 residues too short to cover the CDR3 end, so that end is filled in from the germline J gene. The germline CDR1 and CDR2 sequences are DFQATT and SNEGSKA (reference sequence). V was shortened by 6 bases and J by 0 bases, with 18 bases between the two germline ends. The CDR3 covers 16 residues.

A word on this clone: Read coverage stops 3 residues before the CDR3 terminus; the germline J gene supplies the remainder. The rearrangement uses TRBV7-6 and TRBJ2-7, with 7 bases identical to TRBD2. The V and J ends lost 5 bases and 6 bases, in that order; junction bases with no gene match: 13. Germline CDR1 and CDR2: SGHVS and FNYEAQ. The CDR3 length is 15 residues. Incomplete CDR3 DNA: TGTGCCAGCAGCCCTCGTAGGGCGGGAGATCTCGAG. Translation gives CASSPRRAGDLE. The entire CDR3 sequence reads CASSPRRAGDLEQYF.

The CDR3 DNA, read in part, is TGCAGTGCTAAAGGAGGAGCGGGAGGTCCCACAGATACG. Translated: CSAKGGAGGPTDT. The whole CDR3 reads CSAKGGAGGPTDTQYF. V usage is TRBV20-1 and J usage is TRBJ2-3; 9 positions match TRBD2. The read falls 3 residues short of the CDR3 end, and the missing part is taken from the germline J gene. The CDR3 length is 16 residues. Trimming at V came to 4 bases and at J to 2 bases, leaving 10 bases not matched to a gene. Germline V gene sequence: CDR1 DFQATT, CDR2 SNEGSKA (reference sequence).

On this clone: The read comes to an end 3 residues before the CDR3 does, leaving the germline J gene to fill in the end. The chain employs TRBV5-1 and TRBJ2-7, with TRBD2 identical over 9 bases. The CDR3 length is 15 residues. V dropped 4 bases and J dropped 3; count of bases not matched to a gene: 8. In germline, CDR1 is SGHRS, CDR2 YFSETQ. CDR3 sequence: CASSIFSGSDYEQYF. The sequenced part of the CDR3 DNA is TGCGCCAGCAGCATTTTTAGCGGGAGTGACTACGAG.

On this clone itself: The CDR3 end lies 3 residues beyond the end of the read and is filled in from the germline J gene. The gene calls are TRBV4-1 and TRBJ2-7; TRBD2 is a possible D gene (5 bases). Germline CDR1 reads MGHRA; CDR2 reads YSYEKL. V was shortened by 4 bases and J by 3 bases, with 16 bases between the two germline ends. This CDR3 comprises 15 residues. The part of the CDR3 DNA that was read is TGCGCCAGCAGCCCGTCAGCGGTATTCAACTACGAG. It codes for CASSPSAVFNYE. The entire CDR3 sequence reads CASSPSAVFNYEQYF.

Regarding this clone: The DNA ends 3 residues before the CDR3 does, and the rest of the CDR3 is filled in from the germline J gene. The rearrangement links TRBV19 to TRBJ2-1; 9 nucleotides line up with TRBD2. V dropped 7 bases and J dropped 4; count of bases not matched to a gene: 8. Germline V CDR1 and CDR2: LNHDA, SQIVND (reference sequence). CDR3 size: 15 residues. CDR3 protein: CASTGSGGPYNEQFF. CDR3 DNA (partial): TGTGCCAGTACTGGTAGCGGGGGCCCATACAATGAG.

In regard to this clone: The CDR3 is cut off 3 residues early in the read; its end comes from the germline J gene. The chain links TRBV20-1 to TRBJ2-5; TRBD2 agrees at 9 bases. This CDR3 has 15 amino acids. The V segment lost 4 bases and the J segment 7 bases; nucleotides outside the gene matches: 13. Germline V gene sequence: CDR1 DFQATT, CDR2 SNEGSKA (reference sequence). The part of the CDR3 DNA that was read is TGCAGTGCTACCATAGCGGGAGATGTACCTCCGACC. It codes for CSATIAGDVPPT. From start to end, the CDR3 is CSATIAGDVPPTQYF.

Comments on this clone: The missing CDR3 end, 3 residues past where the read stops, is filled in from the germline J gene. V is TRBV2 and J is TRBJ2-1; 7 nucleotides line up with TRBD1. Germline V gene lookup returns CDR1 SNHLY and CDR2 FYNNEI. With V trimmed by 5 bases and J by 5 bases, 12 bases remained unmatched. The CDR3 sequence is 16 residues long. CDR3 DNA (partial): TGTGCCAGCAGTAAAACACCGGGACAGCTTAACAATGAG. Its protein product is CASSKTPGQLNNE. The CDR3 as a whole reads CASSKTPGQLNNEQFF.

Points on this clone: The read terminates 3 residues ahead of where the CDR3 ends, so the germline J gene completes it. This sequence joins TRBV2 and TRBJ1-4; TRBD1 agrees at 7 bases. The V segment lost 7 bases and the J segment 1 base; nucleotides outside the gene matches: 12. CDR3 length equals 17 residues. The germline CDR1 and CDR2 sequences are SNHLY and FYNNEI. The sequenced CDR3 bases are TGTGCCAGCAATCTTAACAGGGGCCGACAAACTAATGAAAAA. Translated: CASNLNRGRQTNEK. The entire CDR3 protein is CASNLNRGRQTNEKLFF.

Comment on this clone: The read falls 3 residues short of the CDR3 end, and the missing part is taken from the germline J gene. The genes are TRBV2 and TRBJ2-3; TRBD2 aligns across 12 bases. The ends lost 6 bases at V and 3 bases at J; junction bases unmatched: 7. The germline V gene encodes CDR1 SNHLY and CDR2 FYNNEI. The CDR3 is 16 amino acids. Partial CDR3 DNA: TGTGCCAGCAGCACTAGCGGGAGGTTAAGGACAGATACG. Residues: CASSTSGRLRTDT. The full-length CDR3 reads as CASSTSGRLRTDTQYF.

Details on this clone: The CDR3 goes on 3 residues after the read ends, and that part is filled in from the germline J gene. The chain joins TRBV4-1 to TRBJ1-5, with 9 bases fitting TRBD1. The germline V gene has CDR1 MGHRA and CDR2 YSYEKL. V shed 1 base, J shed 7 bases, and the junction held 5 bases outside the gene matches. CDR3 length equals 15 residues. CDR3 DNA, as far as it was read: TGCGCCAGCAGCCAAGCTGGGACAGGGTACCAGCCC. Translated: CASSQAGTGYQP. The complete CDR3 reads CASSQAGTGYQPQHF.

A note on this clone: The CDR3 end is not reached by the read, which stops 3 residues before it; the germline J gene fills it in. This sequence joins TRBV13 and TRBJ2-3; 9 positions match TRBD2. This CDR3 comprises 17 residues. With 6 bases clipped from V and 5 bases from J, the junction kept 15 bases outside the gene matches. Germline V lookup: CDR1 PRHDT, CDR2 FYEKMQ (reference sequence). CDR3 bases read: TGTGCCAGCAGGGAGGGTATTGCGGGAGGGCCGAAAGATACG. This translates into CASREGIAGGPKDT. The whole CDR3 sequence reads CASREGIAGGPKDTQYF.

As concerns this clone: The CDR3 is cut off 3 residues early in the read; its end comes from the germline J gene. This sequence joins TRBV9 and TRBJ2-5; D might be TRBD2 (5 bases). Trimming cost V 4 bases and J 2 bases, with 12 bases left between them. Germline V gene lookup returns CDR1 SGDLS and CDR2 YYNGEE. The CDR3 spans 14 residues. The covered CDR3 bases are TGTGCCAGCAGCCTCGGACTGACGCAAGAGACC. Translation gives CASSLGLTQET. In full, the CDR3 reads CASSLGLTQETQYF.

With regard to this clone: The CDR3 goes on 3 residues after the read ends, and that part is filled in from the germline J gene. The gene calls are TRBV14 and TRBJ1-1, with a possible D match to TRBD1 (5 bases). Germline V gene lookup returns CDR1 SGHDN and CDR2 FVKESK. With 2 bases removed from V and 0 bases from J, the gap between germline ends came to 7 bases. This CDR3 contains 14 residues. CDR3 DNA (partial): TGTGCCAGCAGCCAATGGGGGGTGAACACTGAA. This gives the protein CASSQWGVNTE. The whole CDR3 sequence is CASSQWGVNTEAFF.

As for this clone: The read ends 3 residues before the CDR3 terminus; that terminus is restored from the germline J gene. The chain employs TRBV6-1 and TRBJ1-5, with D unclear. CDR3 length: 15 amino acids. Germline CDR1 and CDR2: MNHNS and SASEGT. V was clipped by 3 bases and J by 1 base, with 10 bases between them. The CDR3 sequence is CASSDLRVSNQPQHF. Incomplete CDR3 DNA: TGTGCCAGCAGTGATTTGAGGGTGAGCAATCAGCCC.

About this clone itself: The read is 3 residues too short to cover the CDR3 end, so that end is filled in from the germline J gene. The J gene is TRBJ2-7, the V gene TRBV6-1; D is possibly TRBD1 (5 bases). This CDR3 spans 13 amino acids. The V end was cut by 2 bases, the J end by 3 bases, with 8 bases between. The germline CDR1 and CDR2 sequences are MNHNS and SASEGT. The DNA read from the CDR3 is TGTGCCAGCAGTGAAACAGGAATCTACGAG. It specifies CASSETGIYE. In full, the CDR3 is CASSETGIYEQYF.

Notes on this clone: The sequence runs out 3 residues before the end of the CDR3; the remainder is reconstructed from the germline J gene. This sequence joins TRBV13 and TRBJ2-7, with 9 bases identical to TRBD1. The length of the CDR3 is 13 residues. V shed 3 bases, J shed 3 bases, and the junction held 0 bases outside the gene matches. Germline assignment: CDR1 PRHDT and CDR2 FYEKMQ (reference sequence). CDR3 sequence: CASSLGQGYEQYF. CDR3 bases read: TGTGCCAGCAGCTTGGGACAGGGCTACGAG.